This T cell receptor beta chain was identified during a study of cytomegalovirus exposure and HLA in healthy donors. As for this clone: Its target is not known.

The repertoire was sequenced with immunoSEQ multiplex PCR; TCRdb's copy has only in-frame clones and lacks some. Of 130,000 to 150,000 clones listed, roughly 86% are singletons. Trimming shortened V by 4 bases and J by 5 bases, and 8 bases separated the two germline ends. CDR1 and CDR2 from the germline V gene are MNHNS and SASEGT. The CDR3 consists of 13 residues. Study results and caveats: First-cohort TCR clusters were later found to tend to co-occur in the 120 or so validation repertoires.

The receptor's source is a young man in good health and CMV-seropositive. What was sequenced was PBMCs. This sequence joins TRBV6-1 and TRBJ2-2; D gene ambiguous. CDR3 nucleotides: TGTGCCAGCAGTGTGCGAGAAACCGGGGAGCTGTTTTTT. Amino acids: CASSVRETGELFF.